The TCR beta chain described here comes from a study of blood T cell repertoires in COVID-19. Study as a whole: The United States, Italy and Spain provided the acute and convalescent COVID-19 samples. T cells, B-cell-depleted T cells, or PBMCs supplied cDNA or gDNA.

Original processing methods: Estimates of nucleated cell counts were drawn from the amplification of reference gene primers. The assay was immunoSEQ multiplex PCR, and TCRdb's table has in-frame clones only and misses some. V, J and clone size derive from that table, while D and trimming were established from the DNA sequence. The top ten hold around 2.8% of the sample, which has about 240,000 clones, approximately 86% seen once. In its sample, this clone was seen once. The length of the CDR3 is 14 residues. Germline CDR1 is SGHRS and CDR2 is YFSETQ. Trimming cost V 4 bases and J 7 bases, with 12 bases left between them.

The sequencing sample was made of peripheral blood. This receptor was obtained from a woman in her twenties or thirties who had recovered from COVID-19. The V and J genes are TRBV5-1 and TRBJ1-6; tentative D call: TRBD1 (6 bases). The DNA for the CDR3 is TGCGCCAGCAGCCTAGGCGGGGGCAATTCACCCCTCCACTTT. This translates into CASSLGGGNSPLHF. Full variable domain (remainder filled in from reference TRBV5-1 and TRBJ1-6): KAGVTQTPRYLIKTRGQQVTLSCSPISGHRSVSWYQQTPGQGLQFLFEYFSETQRNKGNFPGRFSGRQFSNSRSEMNVSTLELGDSALYLCASSLGGGNSPLHFGNGTRLTVT.